Listed below are T cell receptor beta chains from one sample, sequenced in a study of CD8 T cells in ankylosing spondylitis. TCRdb re-derived calls from the 5' RACE reads in MiXCR, one entry per CDR3 protein. The sample holds about 220,000 distinct CDR3 sequences, roughly 6.6% seen once. Specimen: blood, either unsorted or a sorted T cell fraction (not recorded which). Every receptor here comes from a male donor with ankylosing spondylitis. CDR3s include the opening cysteine and the closing phenylalanine or tryptophan. D genes are given only for firm matches.

CDR3aa: CASSIVSGNEQFF
j_gene: TRBJ2-1
d_gene: NA
v_gene: TRBV19

CDR3aa: CSARPPEPSSYNEQFF
j_gene: TRBJ2-1
d_gene: NA
v_gene: TRBV20-1

CDR3aa: CASSLNGQGYTEAFF
j_gene: TRBJ1-1
d_gene: NA
v_gene: TRBV7-2

CDR3aa: CASSNAGRKYEQYF
j_gene: TRBJ2-7
d_gene: NA
v_gene: TRBV7-9

CDR3aa: CSVRQGDYEQYF
j_gene: TRBJ2-7
d_gene: TRBD1
v_gene: TRBV29-1

CDR3aa: CASKEGAPTYEQYF
j_gene: TRBJ2-7
d_gene: NA
v_gene: TRBV10-2

CDR3aa: CASSQDISGTNTEAFF
j_gene: TRBJ1-1
d_gene: NA
v_gene: TRBV4-2

CDR3aa: CASTWDSTSGEQYF
j_gene: TRBJ2-7
d_gene: TRBD1
v_gene: TRBV6-1

CDR3aa: CASSDGSPPTEAFF
j_gene: TRBJ1-1
d_gene: NA
v_gene: TRBV9

CDR3aa: CASSSGIRDTQYF
j_gene: TRBJ2-3
d_gene: NA
v_gene: TRBV12-3/TRBV12-4

CDR3aa: CASSLYRGAKLSSYNEQFF
j_gene: TRBJ2-1
d_gene: NA
v_gene: TRBV28

CDR3aa: CSVGSEVGELFF
j_gene: TRBJ2-2
d_gene: NA
v_gene: TRBV29-1

CDR3aa: CASRGRINSGANVLTF
j_gene: TRBJ2-6
d_gene: NA
v_gene: TRBV7-6

CDR3aa: CASSPRGGSNQPQHF
j_gene: TRBJ1-5
d_gene: NA
v_gene: TRBV7-2

CDR3aa: CASSPGVTIAKNIQYF
j_gene: TRBJ2-4
d_gene: NA
v_gene: TRBV6-1

CDR3aa: CASSLHPAALFTDTQYF
j_gene: TRBJ2-3
d_gene: NA
v_gene: TRBV7-2

CDR3aa: CASSPWEAAGLQETQYF
j_gene: TRBJ2-5
d_gene: TRBD2
v_gene: TRBV4-1

CDR3aa: CASNLYGRQGMAGELFF
j_gene: TRBJ2-2
d_gene: NA
v_gene: TRBV6-1

CDR3aa: CASSPRAGLAEQFF
j_gene: TRBJ2-1
d_gene: NA
v_gene: TRBV4-3

CDR3aa: CSVLGQASYEQYF
j_gene: TRBJ2-7
d_gene: TRBD1
v_gene: TRBV20-1

CDR3aa: CANSQDMGVGNTEAFF
j_gene: TRBJ1-1
d_gene: NA
v_gene: TRBV4-2

CDR3aa: CASSLVPSLYKNIQYF
j_gene: TRBJ2-4
d_gene: NA
v_gene: TRBV7-9

CDR3aa: CASSQVLGGSYEQYF
j_gene: TRBJ2-7
d_gene: NA
v_gene: TRBV4-3

CDR3aa: CSAIELAEETQYF
j_gene: TRBJ2-5
d_gene: TRBD2
v_gene: TRBV20-1

CDR3aa: CASSQEIARAFNTGELFF
j_gene: TRBJ2-2
d_gene: NA
v_gene: TRBV3-1

CDR3aa: CASSTGYYGYTF
j_gene: TRBJ1-2
d_gene: NA
v_gene: TRBV4-3

CDR3aa: CASSLMGGGRREQFF
j_gene: TRBJ2-1
d_gene: TRBD2
v_gene: TRBV27

CDR3aa: CASSLRGKDTEAFF
j_gene: TRBJ1-1
d_gene: NA
v_gene: TRBV5-1

CDR3aa: CATSSVFPPGYEQYF
j_gene: TRBJ2-7
d_gene: NA
v_gene: TRBV15

CDR3aa: CASSITQTNAPYGYTF
j_gene: TRBJ1-2
d_gene: NA
v_gene: TRBV27

CDR3aa: CASSLSPDFSYEQYF
j_gene: TRBJ2-7
d_gene: NA
v_gene: TRBV27

CDR3aa: CASSEGPQGINSGANVLTF
j_gene: TRBJ2-6
d_gene: NA
v_gene: TRBV28

CDR3aa: CASSHADRGPYEQYF
j_gene: TRBJ2-7
d_gene: TRBD1
v_gene: TRBV4-2

CDR3aa: CASSTSLTYEQYF
j_gene: TRBJ2-7
d_gene: NA
v_gene: TRBV19

CDR3aa: CASSGTSGITGELFF
j_gene: TRBJ2-2
d_gene: TRBD2
v_gene: TRBV10-1

CDR3aa: CASSQVSSEAFF
j_gene: TRBJ1-1
d_gene: NA
v_gene: TRBV4-2

CDR3aa: CASSQRVREQYF
j_gene: TRBJ2-7
d_gene: NA
v_gene: TRBV7-9

CDR3aa: CASSLTALFFNYGYTF
j_gene: TRBJ1-2
d_gene: NA
v_gene: TRBV12-3/TRBV12-4

CDR3aa: CSATTDTQYF
j_gene: TRBJ2-3
d_gene: NA
v_gene: TRBV20-1